This TCR beta chain was recovered during a study of T cell responses to AZD1222 COVID-19 vaccine. Sequencing used immunoSEQ multiplex PCR; TCRdb keeps in-frame clones, though not all of them. The sample carries approximately 170,000 clones, around 87% recorded once. This CDR3 contains 16 residues. From germline, CDR1 is SNHLY and CDR2 FYNNEI. Losses at the gene ends were 3 bases for V and 0 bases for J; bases not matched to a gene: 4. This clonotype originated in an adult in good health. This sample comprised peripheral blood, obtained on day 0 of AZD1222 vaccination. The chain links TRBV2 to TRBJ2-2; 7 nucleotides agree with TRBD1. The CDR3 is CASSDRQGANTGELFF. The CDR3 bases are TGTGCCAGCAGTGATAGGCAGGGGGCGAACACCGGGGAGCTGTTTTTT. The full variable domain, in which reference TRBV2 and TRBJ2-2 provide the parts outside the CDR3, is EPEVTQTPSHQVTQMGQEVILRCVPISNHLYFYWYRQILGQKVEFLVSFYNNEISEKSEIFDDQFSVERPDGSNFTLKIRSTKLEDSAMYFCASSDRQGANTGELFFGEGSRLTVL.